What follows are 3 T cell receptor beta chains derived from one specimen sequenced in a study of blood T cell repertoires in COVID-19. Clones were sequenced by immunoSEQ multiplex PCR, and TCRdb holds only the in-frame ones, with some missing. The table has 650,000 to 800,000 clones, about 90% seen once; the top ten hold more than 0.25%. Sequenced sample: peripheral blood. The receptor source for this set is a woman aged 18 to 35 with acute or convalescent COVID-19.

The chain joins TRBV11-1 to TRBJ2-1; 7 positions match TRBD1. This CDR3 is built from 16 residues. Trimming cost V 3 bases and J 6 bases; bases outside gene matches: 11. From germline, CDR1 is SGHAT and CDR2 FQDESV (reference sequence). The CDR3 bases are TGTGCCAGCAGCTTTCACCGGGACAGAGGATTCAATGAGCAGTTCTTC. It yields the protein CASSFHRDRGFNEQFF.

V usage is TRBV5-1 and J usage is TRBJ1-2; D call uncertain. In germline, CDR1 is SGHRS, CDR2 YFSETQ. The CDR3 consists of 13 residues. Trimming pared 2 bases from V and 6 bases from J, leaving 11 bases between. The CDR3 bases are TGCGCCAGCAGCTTAATACAGAGTGATGGCTACACCTTC. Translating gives CASSLIQSDGYTF.

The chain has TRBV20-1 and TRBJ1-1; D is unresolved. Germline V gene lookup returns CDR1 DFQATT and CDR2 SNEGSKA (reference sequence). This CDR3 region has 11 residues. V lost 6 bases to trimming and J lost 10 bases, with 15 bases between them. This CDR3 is CSAATADGAFF. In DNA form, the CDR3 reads TGCAGTGCCGCAACAGCCGATGGAGCTTTCTTT.